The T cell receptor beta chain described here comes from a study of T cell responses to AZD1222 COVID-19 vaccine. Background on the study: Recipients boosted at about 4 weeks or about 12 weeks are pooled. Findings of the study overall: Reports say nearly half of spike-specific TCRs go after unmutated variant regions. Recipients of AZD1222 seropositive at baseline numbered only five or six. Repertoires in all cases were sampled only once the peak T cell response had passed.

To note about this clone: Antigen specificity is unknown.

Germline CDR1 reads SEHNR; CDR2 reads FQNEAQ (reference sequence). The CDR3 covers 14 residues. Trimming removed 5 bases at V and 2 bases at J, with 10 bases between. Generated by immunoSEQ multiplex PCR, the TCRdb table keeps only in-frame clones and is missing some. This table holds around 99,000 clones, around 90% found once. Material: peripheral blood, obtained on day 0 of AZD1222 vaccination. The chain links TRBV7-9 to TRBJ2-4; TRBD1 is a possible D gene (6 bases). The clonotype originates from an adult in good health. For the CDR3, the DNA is TGTGCCAGCAGCACACAGGGATCCAAAAACATTCAGTACTTC. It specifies CASSTQGSKNIQYF.